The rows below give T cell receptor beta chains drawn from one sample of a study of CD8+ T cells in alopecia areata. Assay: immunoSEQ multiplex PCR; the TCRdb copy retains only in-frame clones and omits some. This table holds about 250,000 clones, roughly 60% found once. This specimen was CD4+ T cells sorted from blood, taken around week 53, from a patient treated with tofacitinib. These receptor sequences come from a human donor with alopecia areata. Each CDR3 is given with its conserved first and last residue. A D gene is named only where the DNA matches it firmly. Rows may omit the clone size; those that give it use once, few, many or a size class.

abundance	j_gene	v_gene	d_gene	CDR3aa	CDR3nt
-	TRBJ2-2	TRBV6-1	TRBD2	CASSEAGGGLANTGELFF	TGTGCCAGCAGTGAAGCGGGGGGAGGACTAGCGAACACCGGGGAGCTGTTTTTT
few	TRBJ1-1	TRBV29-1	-	CSVAPKVFVGTEAFF	TGCAGCGTTGCCCCCAAGGTCTTTGTTGGCACTGAAGCTTTCTTT
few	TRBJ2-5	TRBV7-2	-	CASSLDGSVETQYF	TGTGCCAGCAGCTTAGATGGTAGTGTTGAGACCCAGTACTTC
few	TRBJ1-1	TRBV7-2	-	CASSGGVGTEAFF	TGTGCTAGCAGCGGAGGGGTTGGTACTGAAGCTTTCTTT
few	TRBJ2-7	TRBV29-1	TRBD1	CSVAGTGKWNYEQYF	TGCAGCGTCGCCGGGACAGGGAAATGGAACTACGAGCAGTACTTC
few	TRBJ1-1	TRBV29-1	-	CSAGGTGLSEAFF	TGCAGCGCCGGCGGGACGGGTCTTTCTGAAGCTTTCTTT
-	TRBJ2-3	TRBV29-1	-	CSVGAGSTDTQYF	TGCAGCGTTGGTGCCGGAAGCACAGATACGCAGTATTTT
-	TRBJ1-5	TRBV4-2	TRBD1	CASSRAARTGSNQPQHF	TGTGCCAGCAGCCGAGCAGCCAGGACAGGCAGCAATCAGCCCCAGCATTTT
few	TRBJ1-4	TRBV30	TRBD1	CAWSPGQGDEKLFF	TGTGCCTGGAGTCCGGGACAGGGGGATGAAAAACTGTTTTTT
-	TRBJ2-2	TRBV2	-	CASSGETGELFF	TGTGCCAGCAGTGGCGAGACCGGGGAGCTGTTTTTT
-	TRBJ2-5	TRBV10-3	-	CAISAGQQETQYF	TGTGCCATCAGTGCAGGACAGCAAGAGACCCAGTACTTC
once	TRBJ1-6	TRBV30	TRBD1	CAGRDSYNSPPHF	TGTGCCGGGCGGGACAGCTATAATTCACCCCCCCACTTT
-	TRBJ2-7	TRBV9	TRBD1	CASSRTGISYEQYF	TGTGCCAGCAGCAGGACAGGGATCTCCTACGAGCAGTACTTC
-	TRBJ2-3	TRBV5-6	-	CASSLGQLSTDTQYF	TGTGCCAGCAGCTTGGGCCAGCTAAGCACAGATACGCAGTATTTT
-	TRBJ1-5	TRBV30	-	CAWSVGVLSGQPQHF	TGTGCCTGGAGTGTCGGGGTCCTGTCGGGACAGCCCCAGCATTTT
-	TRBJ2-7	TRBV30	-	CAWAPPGIFYEQYF	TGTGCCTGGGCTCCCCCGGGGATTTTCTACGAGCAGTACTTC
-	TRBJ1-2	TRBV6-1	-	CASSVRGSYTF	TGTGCCAGCAGTGTCAGGGGAAGCTACACCTTC
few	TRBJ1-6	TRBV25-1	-	CASSGYRNSPLHF	TGTGCCAGCAGTGGTTACAGGAATTCACCCCTCCACTTT
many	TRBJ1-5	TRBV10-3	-	CAISENAPGPQHF	TGTGCCATCAGTGAGAATGCCCCTGGGCCCCAGCATTTT
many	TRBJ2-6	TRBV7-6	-	CASSLLAGANVLTF	TGTGCCAGCAGCTTACTTGCTGGGGCCAACGTCCTGACTTTC
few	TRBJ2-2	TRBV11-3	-	CASSPPAGASNTGELFF	TGTGCCAGCAGCCCTCCTGCGGGGGCATCTAACACCGGGGAGCTGTTTTTT
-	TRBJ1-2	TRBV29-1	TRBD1	CSVVGQATNYGYTF	TGCAGCGTTGTCGGACAGGCGACTAACTATGGCTACACCTTC
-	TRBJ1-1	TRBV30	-	CAWNGNTEAFF	TGTGCCTGGAATGGGAACACTGAAGCTTTCTTT